This T cell receptor (beta chain) was sequenced in a study of blood T cell repertoires in COVID-19. Study-wide background: PBMCs, B-cell-depleted T cells, or T cells were the source of the cDNA or gDNA that made up the material.

The CDR3 runs to 14 residues. CDR1 and CDR2 (germline): SGHNT, YENEEA. J was trimmed by 4 bases and V by 8 bases; bases with no gene match: 6. Generated by immunoSEQ multiplex PCR, the TCRdb table keeps only in-frame clones and is missing some. The data show 250,000 or so clones, with 70% to 90% seen just once and roughly 0.8% held by the top ten. The sample holds one count of this clone. Sample: peripheral blood. This clonotype originated in a woman in her twenties or thirties with acute or convalescent COVID-19. The rearrangement uses TRBV11-3 and TRBJ2-1, with 9 bases matching TRBD2. In nucleotides, the CDR3 is TGTGCCAGCGTTTCTAGCGGGATTTACAATGAGCAGTTCTTC. This codes for CASVSSGIYNEQFF.